This T cell receptor (beta chain) comes out of a study of spatial heterogeneity in lung cancer. Study summary: Beta-chain sequences consistently outnumbered alpha-chain sequences in detection.

As for this clonotype: At one of its ends the junction is not consistent with the germline gene, which may arise from a read error.

Regarding time point: sample taken at primary tumor resection. Frozen PBMC, nontumor lung or tumor provided whole RNA, which was sequenced unsorted. The donors, 72 patients with untreated early-stage non-small cell lung cancer, provided the samples. From germline, CDR1 is SSHAT and CDR2 FNYEAQ (reference sequence). The CDR3 runs to 13 residues. Every cDNA TCR molecule received its own unique molecular identifier. TCRdb reanalysed the 5' RACE reads using MiXCR and keeps one entry per CDR3 protein. The table includes more than 80,000 distinct CDR3 sequences, roughly 12% detected once. The J gene is TRBJ2-2, the V gene TRBV7-7, with D possibly TRBD1 on 5 matching bases. This specimen consisted of PBMCs, obtained at surgery. The TCR originated in a male donor with early-stage non-small cell lung cancer. For the CDR3, the DNA is TGTGCTAGCAGCTTCGACAGCACCGGGGAGCTGTTTTTT. It specifies CASSFDSTGELFF.